The 14 T cell receptor beta chains in this list originate from one sample, sequenced in a study of T cell responses to AZD1222 COVID-19 vaccine. Produced via immunoSEQ multiplex PCR; TCRdb's table is partial and in-frame only. Counted here are 90,000 to 140,000 clones, 85% to 90% occurring once; the ten biggest clones make up 35% to 55%. The material was peripheral blood, obtained 28 days after the second AZD1222 dose. The receptors here all came from an adult who received the AZD1222 COVID-19 vaccine.

V gene TRBV6-5 combines with J gene TRBJ2-7, with a weak D call TRBD2 (6 bases). The CDR3 spans 13 residues. In germline, CDR1 is MNHEY, CDR2 SVGAGI. The ends were cut back, 6 bases at V and 1 base at J, with 10 bases in the middle. CDR3 DNA: TGTGCCAGCAGGGAGGGGCCGTCCTACGAGCAGTACTTC. This sequence encodes CASREGPSYEQYF.

The V call is TRBV3-1 (or the pseudogene TRBV3-2), the J call TRBJ2-2, with D possibly TRBD1 on 6 matching bases. Trimming removed 4 bases from V and 0 bases from J, with 9 bases in between. Germline V gene lookup returns CDR1 LGHDT and CDR2 YNNKEL (reference sequence). CDR3 size: 15 residues. For the CDR3, the DNA is TGTGCCAGCAGCCTGGGGGCTTCGAACACCGGGGAGCTGTTTTTT. This translates into CASSLGASNTGELFF.

The count of this clone is one. The gene calls are TRBV7-6 and TRBJ2-5; D unresolved. Between the trimmed V and J ends, which lost 3 bases and 7 bases, there was a span of 6 bases. CDR3 length: 11 amino acids. CDR1 SGHVS and CDR2 FNYEAQ come from the germline V gene. The CDR3 here is CASSFLGTQYF. DNA of the CDR3: TGTGCCAGCAGCTTCCTGGGGACCCAGTACTTC.

This clone was seen a handful of times. The chain employs TRBV6-5 and TRBJ1-1, with unresolved D. This CDR3 has 14 residues. CDR1 and CDR2 (germline): MNHEY, SVGAGI. Trimming cost V 6 bases and J 2 bases, with 13 bases left between them. This CDR3 reads CASRMAHLNTEAFF. Written as DNA, the CDR3 is TGTGCCAGCAGAATGGCACACCTTAACACTGAAGCTTTCTTT.

On this clone itself: Within the sample, other DNA sequences also encode this same CDR3. The chain couples TRBV28 to TRBJ2-3; 9 bases map to TRBD2. J lost 4 bases, V lost 6 bases, and 5 bases had no gene match. This CDR3 region has 14 residues. The V gene's germline CDR1 is MDHEN and CDR2 SYDVKM. In DNA, the CDR3 is TGTGCCAGCAGCCAAGCGGGAGGCGCAGATACGCAGTATTTT. It yields the protein CASSQAGGADTQYF.

The chain couples TRBV7-3 to TRBJ2-3; TRBD2 might be the D (5 bases). The germline CDR1 and CDR2 sequences are SGHTA and FQGTGA. Trimming shortened V by 5 bases and J by 2 bases, and 14 bases separated the two germline ends. The CDR3 is 15 residues long. This chain's CDR3 is CASSPERATTDTQYF. The CDR3 bases are TGTGCCAGCAGCCCAGAGAGGGCCACCACAGATACGCAGTATTTT.

The chain combines TRBV6-2 or TRBV6-3 with TRBJ2-5; no firm D call. The germline V gene has CDR1 MNHEY and CDR2 SVGEGT. The CDR3 loop spans 12 amino acids. Trimming removed 2 bases from V and 7 bases from J, with 8 bases in between. The CDR3 region has the DNA TGTGCCAGCAGTTACCAGACGAGGACCCAGTACTTC. As protein: CASSYQTRTQYF.

This clone was counted a single time. The V call is TRBV28, the J call TRBJ1-2, with 7 bases lining up with TRBD1. The CDR3 spans 14 residues. The V segment lost 8 bases and the J segment 4 bases; nucleotides outside the gene matches: 10. Germline V gene lookup returns CDR1 MDHEN and CDR2 SYDVKM. For the CDR3, the DNA is TGTGCCAGCCGAGTGACAGGGATGGGCTATGGCTACACCTTC. It encodes CASRVTGMGYGYTF.

The sample holds a few counts of this clone. The chain uses TRBV4-1 and TRBJ1-4; 11 bases align to TRBD1. Germline V gene lookup returns CDR1 MGHRA and CDR2 YSYEKL. The CDR3 has 15 residues. V was clipped by 1 base and J by 8 bases; unmatched bases: 3. CDR3 protein: CASSQGTGGWEKLFF. The CDR3 coding sequence is TGCGCCAGCAGCCAAGGGACAGGGGGCTGGGAAAAACTGTTTTTT.

In DNA, the CDR3 is TGTGCCTGGAAGGCCAATTCACCCCTCCACTTT. It translates to CAWKANSPLHF. This chain uses TRBV30 with TRBJ1-6; no reliable D call. The CDR3 length is 11 residues. Germline-derived CDR1 and CDR2 are GTSNPN and SVGIG (reference sequence). V was cut by 4 bases and J by 7 bases, with 5 bases left in between.

V usage is TRBV7-9 and J usage is TRBJ2-3; 9 nucleotides align to TRBD2. CDR3 length: 15 residues. V shed 4 bases and J 6 bases; nucleotides not matched to a gene: 8. Germline values: CDR1 SEHNR, CDR2 FQNEAQ (reference sequence). The CDR3 nucleotides are TGTGCCAGCAGCTCATTAGCGGGAGCTGGGGATACGCAGTATTTT. This translates into CASSSLAGAGDTQYF.

V gene TRBV10-3 combines with J gene TRBJ1-2; 7 bases are a match to TRBD1. V lost 6 bases, J lost 6 bases, and 13 bases stayed unmatched. The CDR3 runs 15 residues. Germline lookup yields CDR1 ENHRY and CDR2 SYGVKD. The CDR3 nucleotides are TGTGCCATCAGCCTCCTACCAGGGGGAACGGATGGCTACACCTTC. Translation: CAISLLPGGTDGYTF.

The chain uses TRBV9 and TRBJ2-7, with 13 bases lining up with TRBD2. Germline-derived CDR1 and CDR2 are SGDLS and YYNGEE. The CDR3 runs 19 residues. The trim removed 4 bases at V and 6 bases at J, leaving 19 bases unmatched. As DNA, the CDR3 is TGTGCCAGCAGCTCCCGAAACAGGATACTAGCGGGAGGGCCAGGCGAGCAGTACTTC. Translating gives CASSSRNRILAGGPGEQYF.

The chain carries TRBV18 and TRBJ2-7, with 12 bases identical to TRBD2. The CDR3 runs 13 residues. V dropped 6 bases and J dropped 7; count of bases not matched to a gene: 4. Per the germline V gene, CDR1 is KGHSH and CDR2 is LQKENI. DNA for the CDR3: TGTGCCAGCTCTCCCGGGACTAGCGGGGAGCAGTACTTC. This codes for CASSPGTSGEQYF.